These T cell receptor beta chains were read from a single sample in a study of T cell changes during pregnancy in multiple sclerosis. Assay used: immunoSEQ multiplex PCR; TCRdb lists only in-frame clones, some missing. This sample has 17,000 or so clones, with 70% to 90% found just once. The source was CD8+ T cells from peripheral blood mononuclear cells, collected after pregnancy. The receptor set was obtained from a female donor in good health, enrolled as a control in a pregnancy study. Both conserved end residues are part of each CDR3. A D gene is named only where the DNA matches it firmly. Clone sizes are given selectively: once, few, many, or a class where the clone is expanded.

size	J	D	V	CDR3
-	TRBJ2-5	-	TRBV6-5	CASSYLGIQETQYF
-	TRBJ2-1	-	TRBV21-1	CASSKDEGGQGVDNEQFF
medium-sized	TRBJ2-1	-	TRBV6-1	CASSELTGDPYNEQFF
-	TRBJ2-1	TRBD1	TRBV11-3	CASSPPGTGEANEQFF
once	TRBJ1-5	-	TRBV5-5	CASSLGDLAQHF
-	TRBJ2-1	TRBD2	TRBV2	CASGLAGGPVEQFF
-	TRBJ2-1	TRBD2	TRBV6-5	CASTMTSGADEQFF
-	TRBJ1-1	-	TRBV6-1	CASSEARMKDDEAFF
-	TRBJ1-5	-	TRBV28	CASRKTGYSNQPQHF
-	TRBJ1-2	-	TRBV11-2	CASSPIGDVDGYTF
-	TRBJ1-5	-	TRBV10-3	CAISEGRPGGAQHF
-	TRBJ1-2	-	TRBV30	CAWNWAGFYGYTF
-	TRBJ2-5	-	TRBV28	CASSLVFRSEETQYF
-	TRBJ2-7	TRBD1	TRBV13	CASNSGQGTYEQYF
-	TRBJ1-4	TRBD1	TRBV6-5	CASSQGTGEAEKLFF
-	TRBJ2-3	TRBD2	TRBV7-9	CASSPPGTSVDTQYF
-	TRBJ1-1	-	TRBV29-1	CSATRWSGMNTEAFF
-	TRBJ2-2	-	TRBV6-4	CASSDSDSGNTGELFF
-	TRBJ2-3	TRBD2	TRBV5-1	CASSLLAGGQKDTQYF
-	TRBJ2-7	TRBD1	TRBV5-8	CASSLTGGTYEQYF
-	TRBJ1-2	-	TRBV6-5	CASSFWGGNSNYGYTF
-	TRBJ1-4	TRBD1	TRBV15	CATSRDAGTGDEKLFF
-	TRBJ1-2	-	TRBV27	CASSLRGGRSGYTF
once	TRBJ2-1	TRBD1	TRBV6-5	CATYDRANNEQFF
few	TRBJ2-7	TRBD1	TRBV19	CASRRDRVDEQYF
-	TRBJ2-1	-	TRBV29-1	CSVGRRGYYNEQFF
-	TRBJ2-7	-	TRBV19	CASSRPGHFYEQYF
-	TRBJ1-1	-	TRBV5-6	CASSFRGGVFQVSEAFF
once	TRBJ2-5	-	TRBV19	CASSIAGEETQYF
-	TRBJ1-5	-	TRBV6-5	CASGHGEAQPQHF
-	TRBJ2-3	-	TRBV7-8	CASTHPEGATDTQYF
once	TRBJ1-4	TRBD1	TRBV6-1	CASSEAPTGVEKLFF
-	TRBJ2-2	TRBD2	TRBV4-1	CASSQKREGITGELFF
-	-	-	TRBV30	CAWGQSYEQYF
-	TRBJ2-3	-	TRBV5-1	CASSAPTMTDTQYF
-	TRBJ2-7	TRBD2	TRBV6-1	CASSEPTSSASYEQYF
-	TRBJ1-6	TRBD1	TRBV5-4	CASSWTGGNSPLHF
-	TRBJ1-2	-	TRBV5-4	CASSSGRGNYGYTF
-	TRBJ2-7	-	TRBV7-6	CASSSLTGPSYEQYF
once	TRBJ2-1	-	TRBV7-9	CASSLGTGDGQFF
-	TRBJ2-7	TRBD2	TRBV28	CASSLGAGASGAYEQYF
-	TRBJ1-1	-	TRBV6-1	CASSLTGFPEAFF